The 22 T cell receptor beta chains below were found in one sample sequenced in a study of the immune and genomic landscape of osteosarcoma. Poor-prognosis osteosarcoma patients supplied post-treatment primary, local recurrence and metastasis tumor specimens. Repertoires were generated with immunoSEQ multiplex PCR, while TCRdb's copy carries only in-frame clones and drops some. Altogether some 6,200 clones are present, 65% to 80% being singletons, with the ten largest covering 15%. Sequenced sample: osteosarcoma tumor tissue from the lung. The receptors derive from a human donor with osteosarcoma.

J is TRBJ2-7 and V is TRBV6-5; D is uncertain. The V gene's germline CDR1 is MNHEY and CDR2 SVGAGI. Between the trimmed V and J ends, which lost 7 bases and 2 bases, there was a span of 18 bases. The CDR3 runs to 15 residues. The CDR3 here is CASTPERYATYEQYF. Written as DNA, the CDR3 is TGTGCCAGCACCCCTGAACGGTACGCAACCTACGAGCAGTACTTC.

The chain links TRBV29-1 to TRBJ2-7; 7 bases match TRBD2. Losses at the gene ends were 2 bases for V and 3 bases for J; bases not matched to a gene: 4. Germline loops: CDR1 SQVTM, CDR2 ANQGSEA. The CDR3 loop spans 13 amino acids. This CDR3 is CSVEQSGIYEQYF. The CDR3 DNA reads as TGCAGCGTTGAACAGAGCGGGATCTACGAGCAGTACTTC.

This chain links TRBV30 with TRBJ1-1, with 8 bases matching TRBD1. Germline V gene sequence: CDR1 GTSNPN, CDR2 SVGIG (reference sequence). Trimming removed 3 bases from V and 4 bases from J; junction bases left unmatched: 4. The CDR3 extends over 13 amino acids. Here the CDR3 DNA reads TGTGCCTGGAGCTCAGGGGGCCCCACTGAAGCTTTCTTT. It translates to CAWSSGGPTEAFF. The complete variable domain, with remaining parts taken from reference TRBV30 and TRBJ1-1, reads SQTIHQWPATLVQPVGSPLSLECTVEGTSNPNLYWYRQAAGRGLQLLFYSVGIGQISSEVPQNLSASRPQDRQFILSSKKLLLSDSGFYLCAWSSGGPTEAFFGQGTRLTVV.

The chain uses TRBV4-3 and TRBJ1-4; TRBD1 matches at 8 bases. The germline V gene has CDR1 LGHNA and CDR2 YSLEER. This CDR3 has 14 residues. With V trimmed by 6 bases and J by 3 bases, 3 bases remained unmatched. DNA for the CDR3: TGCGCCAGCAGACGACAGGGGCCTAATGAAAAACTGTTTTTT. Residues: CASRRQGPNEKLFF.

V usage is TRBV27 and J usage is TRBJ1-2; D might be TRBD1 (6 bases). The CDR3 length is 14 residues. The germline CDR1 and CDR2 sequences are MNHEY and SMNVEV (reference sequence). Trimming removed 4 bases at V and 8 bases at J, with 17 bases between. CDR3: CASSSPLDRYGYTF. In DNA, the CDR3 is TGTGCCAGCAGTTCCCCCCTGGACAGATACGGCTACACCTTC.

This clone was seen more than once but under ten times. The CDR3 DNA follows: TGTGCCATCAGTGGCCAAACAGGGGGCGAGACCTTC. Translated, it gives CAISGQTGGETF. V is TRBV10-3 and J is TRBJ1-2; 9 positions agree with TRBD1. CDR3 length: 12 residues. The germline CDR1 and CDR2 sequences are ENHRY and SYGVKD. The V segment lost 4 bases and the J segment 14 bases; nucleotides outside the gene matches: 8.

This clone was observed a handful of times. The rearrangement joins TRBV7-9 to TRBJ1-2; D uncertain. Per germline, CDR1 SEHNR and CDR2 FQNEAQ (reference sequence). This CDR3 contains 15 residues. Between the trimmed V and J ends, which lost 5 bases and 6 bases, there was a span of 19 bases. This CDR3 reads CASSKIWATDHGYTF. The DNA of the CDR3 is TGTGCCAGCAGCAAGATTTGGGCGACGGATCATGGCTACACCTTC.

For the CDR3, the DNA is TGCGCCAGCAGCCGCGAAGGCAGAGGAAACACCATATATTTT. This encodes CASSREGRGNTIYF. This chain joins TRBV5-1 and TRBJ1-3; D not resolved. Germline loops: CDR1 SGHRS, CDR2 YFSETQ. Trimming shortened V by 4 bases and J by 4 bases, and 12 bases separated the two germline ends. The CDR3 runs 14 residues.

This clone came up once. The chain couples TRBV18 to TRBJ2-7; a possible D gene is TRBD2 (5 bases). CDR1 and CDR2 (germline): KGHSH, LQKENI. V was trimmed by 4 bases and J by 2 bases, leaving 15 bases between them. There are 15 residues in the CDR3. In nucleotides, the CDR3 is TGTGCCAGCTCACATAGCGCAGCCGCAACCTACGAGCAGTACTTC. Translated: CASSHSAAATYEQYF.

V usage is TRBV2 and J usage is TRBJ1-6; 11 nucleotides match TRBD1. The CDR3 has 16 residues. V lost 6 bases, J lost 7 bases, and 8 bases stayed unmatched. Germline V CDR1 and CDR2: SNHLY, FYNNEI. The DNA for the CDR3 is TGTGCCAGCAGGAGGGACAGGGGGTACGAAAATTCACCCCTCCACTTT. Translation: CASRRDRGYENSPLHF. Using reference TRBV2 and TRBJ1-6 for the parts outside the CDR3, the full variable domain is EPEVTQTPSHQVTQMGQEVILRCVPISNHLYFYWYRQILGQKVEFLVSFYNNEISEKSEIFDDQFSVERPDGSNFTLKIRSTKLEDSAMYFCASRRDRGYENSPLHFGNGTRLTVT.

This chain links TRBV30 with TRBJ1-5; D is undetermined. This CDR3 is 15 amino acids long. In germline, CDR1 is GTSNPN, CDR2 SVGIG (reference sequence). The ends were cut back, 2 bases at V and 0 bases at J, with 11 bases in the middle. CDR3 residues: CAWSPGSNSNQPQHF. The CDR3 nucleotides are TGTGCCTGGAGTCCTGGCAGTAATAGCAATCAGCCCCAGCATTTT.

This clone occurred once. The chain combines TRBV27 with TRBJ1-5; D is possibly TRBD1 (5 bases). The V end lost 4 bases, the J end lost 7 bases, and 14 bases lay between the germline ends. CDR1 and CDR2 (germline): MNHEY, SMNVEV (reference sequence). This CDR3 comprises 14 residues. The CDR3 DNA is TGTGCCAGCAGTTCCCGGACACTCGACCAGCCCCAGCATTTT. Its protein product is CASSSRTLDQPQHF.

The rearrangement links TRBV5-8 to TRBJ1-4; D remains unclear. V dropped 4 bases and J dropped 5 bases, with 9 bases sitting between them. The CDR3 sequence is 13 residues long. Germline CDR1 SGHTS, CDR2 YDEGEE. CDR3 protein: CASSGGLNEKLFF. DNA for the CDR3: TGTGCCAGCAGCGGCGGGCTGAATGAAAAACTGTTTTTT.

CDR3 sequence reads: CASSLIPRNTIYF. The CDR3 DNA sequence: TGTGCCAGCAGCTTAATCCCTCGGAACACCATATATTTT. The chain couples TRBV7-2 to TRBJ1-3; no clear D gene. V lost 2 bases, J lost 7 bases, and 9 bases lay in between. The CDR3 covers 13 residues. Germline loops: CDR1 SGHTA, CDR2 FQGNSA.

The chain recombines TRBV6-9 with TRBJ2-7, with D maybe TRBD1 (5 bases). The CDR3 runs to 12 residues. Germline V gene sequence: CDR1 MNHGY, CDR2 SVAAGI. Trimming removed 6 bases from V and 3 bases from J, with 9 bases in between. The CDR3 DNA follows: TGTGCCAGCAGCGGACACAACTACGAGCAGTACTTC. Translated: CASSGHNYEQYF.

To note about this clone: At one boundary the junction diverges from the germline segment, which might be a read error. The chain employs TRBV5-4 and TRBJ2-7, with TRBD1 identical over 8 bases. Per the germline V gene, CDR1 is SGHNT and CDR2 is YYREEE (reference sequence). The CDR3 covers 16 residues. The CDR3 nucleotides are TGCGCCAGCAGCCAAGGCGTGACAGGGGAGGCTTACGAGCAGTACTTC. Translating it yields CASSQGVTGEAYEQYF.

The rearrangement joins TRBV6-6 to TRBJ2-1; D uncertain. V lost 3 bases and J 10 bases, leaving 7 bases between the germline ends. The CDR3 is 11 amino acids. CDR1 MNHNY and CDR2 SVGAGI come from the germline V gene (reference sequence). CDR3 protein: CASSYDTEQFF. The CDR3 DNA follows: TGTGCCAGCAGTTATGATACCGAGCAGTTCTTC.

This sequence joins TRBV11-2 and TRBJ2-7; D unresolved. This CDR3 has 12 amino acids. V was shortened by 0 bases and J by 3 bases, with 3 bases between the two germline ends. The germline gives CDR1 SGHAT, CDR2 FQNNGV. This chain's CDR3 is CASSLERYEQYF. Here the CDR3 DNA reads TGTGCCAGCAGCTTAGAACGCTACGAGCAGTACTTC.

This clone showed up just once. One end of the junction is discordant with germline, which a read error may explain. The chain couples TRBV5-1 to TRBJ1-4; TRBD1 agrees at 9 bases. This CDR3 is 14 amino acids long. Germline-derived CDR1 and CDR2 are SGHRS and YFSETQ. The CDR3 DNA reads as TGCGCCAGCAGCTTGGATGGGACAGGGTCCTCTAGCCTGTTT. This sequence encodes CASSLDGTGSSSLF.

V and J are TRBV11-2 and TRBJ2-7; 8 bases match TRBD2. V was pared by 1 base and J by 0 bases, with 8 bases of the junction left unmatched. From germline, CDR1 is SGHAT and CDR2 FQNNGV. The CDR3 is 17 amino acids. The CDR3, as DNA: TGTGCCAGCAGCTTAGGTCCTCCGGGAGGGAGCTCCTACGAGCAGTACTTC. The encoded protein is CASSLGPPGGSSYEQYF. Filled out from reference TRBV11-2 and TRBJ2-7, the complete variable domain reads EAGVAQSPRYKIIEKRQSVAFWCNPISGHATLYWYQQILGQGPKLLIQFQNNGVVDDSQLPKDRFSAERLKGVDSTLKIQPAKLEDSAVYLCASSLGPPGGSSYEQYFGPGTRLTVT.

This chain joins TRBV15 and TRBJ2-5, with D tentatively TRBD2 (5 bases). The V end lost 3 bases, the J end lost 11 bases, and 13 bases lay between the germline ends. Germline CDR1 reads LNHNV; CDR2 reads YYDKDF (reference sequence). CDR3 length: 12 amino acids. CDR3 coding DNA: TGTGCCACCAGCAGTAAGTCGGGAACTCAGTACTTC. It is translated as CATSSKSGTQYF.

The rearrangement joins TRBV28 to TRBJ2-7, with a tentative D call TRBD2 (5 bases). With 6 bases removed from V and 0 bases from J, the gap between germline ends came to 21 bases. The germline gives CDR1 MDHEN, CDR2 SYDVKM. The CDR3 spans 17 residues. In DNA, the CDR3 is TGTGCCAGCAGCTCCGTTTTTTTTCGGGGAGACTCCTACGAGCAGTACTTC. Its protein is CASSSVFFRGDSYEQYF.